This T cell receptor (beta chain) was captured by sequencing in a study of OX40 agonist ivuxolimab in advanced cancers. Trimming stripped 4 bases from V and 5 bases from J, with 14 bases between. This CDR3 has 14 residues. Per the germline V gene, CDR1 is MGHDK and CDR2 is SYGVNS. This clone appeared a single time. Measured with immunoSEQ multiplex PCR; TCRdb has only the in-frame clones, and not every one. This table has some 77,000 clones, about 92% appearing once. V gene TRBV25-1 combines with J gene TRBJ2-5; tentatively, D is TRBD1 (5 bases). Material: CD4+ or CD8+ T cells sorted from blood, obtained in a trial of the OX40 agonist ivuxolimab. The TCR comes from an adult with an advanced solid tumor such as melanoma, head and neck, liver or kidney cancer. Here the CDR3 DNA reads TGTGCCAGCAGTGTAGGGGCCGAGGTGGAGACCCAGTACTTC. It is translated as CASSVGAEVETQYF.